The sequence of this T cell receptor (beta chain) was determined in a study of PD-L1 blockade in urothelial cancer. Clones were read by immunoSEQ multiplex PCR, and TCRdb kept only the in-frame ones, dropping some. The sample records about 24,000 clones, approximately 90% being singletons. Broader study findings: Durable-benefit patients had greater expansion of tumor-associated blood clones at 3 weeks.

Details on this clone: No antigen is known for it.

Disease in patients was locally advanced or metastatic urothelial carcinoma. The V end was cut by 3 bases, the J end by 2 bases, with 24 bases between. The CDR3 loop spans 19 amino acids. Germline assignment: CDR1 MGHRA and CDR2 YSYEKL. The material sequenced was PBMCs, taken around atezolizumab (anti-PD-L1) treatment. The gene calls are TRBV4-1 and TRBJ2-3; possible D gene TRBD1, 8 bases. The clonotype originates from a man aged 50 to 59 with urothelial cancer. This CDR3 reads CASSHPGLIQGGLTDTQYF. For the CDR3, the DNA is TGCGCCAGCAGCCACCCAGGGTTGATACAGGGGGGGCTCACAGATACGCAGTATTTT.